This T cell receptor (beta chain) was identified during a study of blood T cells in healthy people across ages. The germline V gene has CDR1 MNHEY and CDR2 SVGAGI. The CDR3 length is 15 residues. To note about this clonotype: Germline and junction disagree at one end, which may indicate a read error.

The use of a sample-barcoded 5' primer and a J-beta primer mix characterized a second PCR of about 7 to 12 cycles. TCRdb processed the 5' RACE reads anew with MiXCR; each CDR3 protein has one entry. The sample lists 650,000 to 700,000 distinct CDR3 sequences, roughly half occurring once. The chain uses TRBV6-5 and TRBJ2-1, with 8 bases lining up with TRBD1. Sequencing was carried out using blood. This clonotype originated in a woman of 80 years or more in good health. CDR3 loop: CASRPTGDDYDEQLF. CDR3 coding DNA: TGTGCCAGCAGACCGACAGGGGATGACTACGATGAGCAGTTATTC.